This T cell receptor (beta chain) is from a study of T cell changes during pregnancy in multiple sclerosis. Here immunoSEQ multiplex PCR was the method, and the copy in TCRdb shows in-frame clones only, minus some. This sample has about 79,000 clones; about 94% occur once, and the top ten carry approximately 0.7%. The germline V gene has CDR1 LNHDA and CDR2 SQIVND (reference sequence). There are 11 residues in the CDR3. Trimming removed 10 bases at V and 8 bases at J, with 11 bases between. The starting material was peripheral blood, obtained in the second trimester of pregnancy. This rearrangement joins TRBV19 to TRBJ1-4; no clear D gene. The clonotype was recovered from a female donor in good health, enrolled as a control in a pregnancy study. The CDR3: CATTGCEKLFF. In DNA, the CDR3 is TGTGCCACGACTGGTTGCGAAAAACTGTTTTTT. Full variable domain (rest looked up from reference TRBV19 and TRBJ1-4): DGGITQSPKYLFRKEGQNVTLSCEQNLNHDAMYWYRQDPGQGLRLIYYSQIVNDFQKGDIAEGYSVSREKKESFPLTVTSAQKNPTAFYLCATTGCEKLFFGSGTQLSVL.